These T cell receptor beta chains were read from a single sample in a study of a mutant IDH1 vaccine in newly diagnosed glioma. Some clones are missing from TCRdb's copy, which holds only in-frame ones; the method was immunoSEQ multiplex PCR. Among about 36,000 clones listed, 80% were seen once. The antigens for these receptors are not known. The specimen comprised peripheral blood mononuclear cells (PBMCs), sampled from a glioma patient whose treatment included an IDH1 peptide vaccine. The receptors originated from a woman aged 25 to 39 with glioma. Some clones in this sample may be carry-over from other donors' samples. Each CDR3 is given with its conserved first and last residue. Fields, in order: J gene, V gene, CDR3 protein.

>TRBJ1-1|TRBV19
CASSPIGKRDTEAFF
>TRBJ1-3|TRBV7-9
CASSFLQLSGNTIYF
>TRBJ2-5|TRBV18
CASSPGTGAQETQYF
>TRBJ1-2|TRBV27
CASSLSLQTGQLGYTF
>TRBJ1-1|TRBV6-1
CASSGTGRNTEAFF
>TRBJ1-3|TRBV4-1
CASSQDRALSGNTIYF
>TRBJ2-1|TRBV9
CASSISGGSYNEQFF
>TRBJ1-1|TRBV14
CASSRKTGVEAFF
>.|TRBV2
CASSGVGYEQYF
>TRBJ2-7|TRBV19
CASSPTSGYSYEQYF
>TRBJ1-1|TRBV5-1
CASSFPRGQNRNTEAFF
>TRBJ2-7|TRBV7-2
CASSARSGLAGGPNEQYF
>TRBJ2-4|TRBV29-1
CSVCAGQGVAKNIQYF
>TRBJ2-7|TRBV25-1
CASSWGQTYEQYF
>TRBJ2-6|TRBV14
CASSQVDALTRSGANVLTF
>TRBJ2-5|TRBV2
CASSELGGMETQYF
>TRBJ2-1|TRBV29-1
CSVGLAGVVFF
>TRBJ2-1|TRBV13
CASRTLSGRTSSSYNEQFF
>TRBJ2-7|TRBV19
CASSIDWSGSYEQYF
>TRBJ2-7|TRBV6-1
CASSVPGGGYEQYF
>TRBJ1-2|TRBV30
CAWRDTGTGITGYTF
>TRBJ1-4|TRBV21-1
CASSPKRLTGLDEKLFF
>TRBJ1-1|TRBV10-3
CAIRGTVSNTEAFF
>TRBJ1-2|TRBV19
CASRGREGYTF
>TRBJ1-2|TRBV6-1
CASSTGEIYGYTF
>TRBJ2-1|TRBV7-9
CASSLGAGNNEQFF
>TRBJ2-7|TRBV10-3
CAAHDGGTYEQYF
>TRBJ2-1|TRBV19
CASRTSGYNEQFF
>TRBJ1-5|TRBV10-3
CATKSDRVNQPQHF
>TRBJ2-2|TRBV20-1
CSARGGGELFF
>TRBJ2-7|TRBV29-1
CSVEQDYEQYF
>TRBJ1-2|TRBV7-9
CASSAGTGWESGYGYTF
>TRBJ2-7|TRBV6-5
CASSYSPGLTTYEQYF
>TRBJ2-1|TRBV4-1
CASSQGWGGRRTTYNEQFF
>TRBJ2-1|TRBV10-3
CAISIKTGRYNEQFF
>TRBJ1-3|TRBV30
CAWRDRGAGNTIYF
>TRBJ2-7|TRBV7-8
CASSLMAGTGHYEQYF
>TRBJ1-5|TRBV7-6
CASSLGTGAEQPQHF
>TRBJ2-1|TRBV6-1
CASSVSYAPHNEQFF
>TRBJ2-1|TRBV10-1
CASSQGVSAEQFF
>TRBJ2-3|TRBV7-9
CASSLWQTTVDTQYF
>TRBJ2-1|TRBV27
CASSLEVSSYNEQFF
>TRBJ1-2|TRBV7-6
CASSLSGLEMGMGGYTF
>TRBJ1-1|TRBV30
CAWSGTGGAFF
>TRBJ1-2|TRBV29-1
CSVETWDYGYTF
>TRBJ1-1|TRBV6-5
CASSLHRGSTEAFF
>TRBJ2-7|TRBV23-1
CASRTWATAYEQYF
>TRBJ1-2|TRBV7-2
CASSPRGQGGEGYTF